These 7 T cell receptor beta chains were all obtained from the same sample, sequenced in a study of identical twins. In TCRdb, the 5' RACE reads were re-called with MiXCR into one record per CDR3 protein. This repertoire shows 500,000 or so distinct CDR3 sequences, around 20% found once; its top ten account for about 0.99%. The same sample was also used in a study of T cells expressing NK-cell markers.

The sequenced material came from CD4+ T cells sorted from blood. These receptors were collected from a woman aged 18-29 years in good health.

The chain uses TRBV7-2 and TRBJ1-2, with D perhaps matching TRBD1 (6 bases). CDR3 length: 16 residues. V lost 7 bases to trimming and J lost 2 bases, with 20 bases between them. CDR1 and CDR2 from the germline V gene are SGHTA and FQGNSA. The CDR3 region is CASTTQTGPTNYGYTF. The CDR3 region has the DNA TGTGCCAGCACCACCCAAACAGGGCCCACCAACTATGGCTACACCTTC.

The rearrangement uses TRBV7-6 and TRBJ2-5, with 12 bases lining up with TRBD2. Germline V gene sequence: CDR1 SGHVS, CDR2 FNYEAQ. Trimming took 2 bases from V and 7 from J; bases not matched to a gene: 5. The CDR3 runs 15 residues. The CDR3 region has the DNA TGTGCCAGCAGCTTATCGACTAGCGGGGGCGGGACCCAGTACTTC. Protein product: CASSLSTSGGGTQYF.

This clonotype was counted only a few times. V is TRBV12-3 or TRBV12-4 and J is TRBJ2-1, with D unclear. The CDR3 sequence is 11 residues long. Trimming took off 6 bases at V and 8 bases at J, with 8 bases between the two ends. The CDR3 sequence: CASSRAHEQFF. CDR3 sequence (DNA): TGTGCCAGCAGCCGGGCACATGAGCAGTTCTTC.

Ten or more counts support this clonotype. The V call is TRBV10-3, the J call TRBJ2-7; the D is unclear. Per the germline V gene, CDR1 is ENHRY and CDR2 is SYGVKD. CDR3 length equals 11 residues. The V gene lost 0 bases and the J gene lost 7 bases, with 4 bases spanning the gap. The CDR3 reads CAISESREQYF. Here the CDR3 DNA reads TGTGCCATCAGTGAGTCGAGGGAGCAGTACTTC.

This clonotype came up a few times. The rearrangement uses TRBV3-1 and TRBJ2-7; no reliable D call. CDR1 LGHDT and CDR2 YNNKEL come from the germline V gene (reference sequence). Trimming took 6 bases from V and 0 from J, leaving 15 bases between them. The CDR3 spans 15 residues. The CDR3 sequence: CASSPLSSSSYEQYF. The CDR3 DNA reads TGTGCCAGCAGTCCGCTCTCGAGCTCCTCCTACGAGCAGTACTTC.

The table lists this clonotype with many counts. The chain links TRBV12-3 or TRBV12-4 to TRBJ1-2, with a possible D match to TRBD1 (5 bases). The CDR3 has 11 amino acids. The CDR3 nucleotides are TGTGCTGGGGGGAACGGCTATGGCTACACCTTC. It codes for CAGGNGYGYTF.

The chain links TRBV5-1 to TRBJ2-1; 11 nucleotides line up with TRBD2. This CDR3 spans 17 amino acids. CDR1 and CDR2 from the germline V gene are SGHRS and YFSETQ. The V and J ends lost 4 bases and 5 bases, in that order; junction bases with no gene match: 11. CDR3 region: CASSGSGRAVNHNEQFF. The CDR3 nucleotides read TGCGCCAGCAGCGGTAGCGGGAGGGCCGTAAATCACAATGAGCAGTTCTTC.